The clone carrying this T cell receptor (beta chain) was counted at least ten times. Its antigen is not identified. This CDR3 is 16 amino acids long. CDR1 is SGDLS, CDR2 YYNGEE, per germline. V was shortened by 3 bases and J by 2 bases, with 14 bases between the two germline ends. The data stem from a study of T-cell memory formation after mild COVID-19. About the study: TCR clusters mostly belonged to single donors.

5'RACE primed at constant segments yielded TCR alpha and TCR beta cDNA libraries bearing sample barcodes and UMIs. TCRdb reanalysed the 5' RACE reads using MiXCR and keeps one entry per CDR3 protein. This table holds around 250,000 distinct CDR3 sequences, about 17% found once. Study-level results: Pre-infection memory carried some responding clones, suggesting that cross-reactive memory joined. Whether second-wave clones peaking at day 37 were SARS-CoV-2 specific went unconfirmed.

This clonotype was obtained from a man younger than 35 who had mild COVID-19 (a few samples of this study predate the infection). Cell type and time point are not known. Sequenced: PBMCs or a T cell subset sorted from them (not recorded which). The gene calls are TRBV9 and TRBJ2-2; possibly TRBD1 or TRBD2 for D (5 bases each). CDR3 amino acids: CASSAGQLINTGELFF. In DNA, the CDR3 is TGTGCCAGCAGCGCGGGGCAGTTAATCAACACCGGGGAGCTGTTTTTT.